This T cell receptor (beta chain) was retrieved from a study of blood T cell repertoires in COVID-19. Across the study: In each case, the material was cDNA or gDNA derived from T cells, B-cell-depleted T cells, or PBMCs.

Cohort assignment relied on participant-reported clinical history. A COVID-19 case was met by exposed participants within 2 weeks before study entry. V was clipped by 0 bases and J by 1 base, with 10 bases between them. Germline V gene data show CDR1 as LGHNT and CDR2 as FRNRAP. The CDR3 is 16 amino acids. In the authors' methods: From reference gene primer amplification, estimates of nucleated cell counts were derived. Sequencing used immunoSEQ multiplex PCR; TCRdb keeps in-frame clones, though not all of them. V and J calls and clone size are given by that table; D and trimming were obtained from the DNA. The table shows a few hundred thousand clones, with around 80% occurring only once.

The origin of this receptor is a man aged 35 to 55 who had been exposed to COVID-19. Sequenced material: PBMCs or T cells enriched from blood (not recorded which). The genes are TRBV12-5 and TRBJ2-1; D is possibly TRBD1 (5 bases). This chain's CDR3 is CASGLVLSGSYNEQFF. DNA for the CDR3: TGTGCTAGTGGTTTGGTACTTTCAGGGTCCTACAATGAGCAGTTCTTC. The full variable domain, rest sourced from reference TRBV12-5 and TRBJ2-1, is DARVTQTPRHKVTEMGQEVTMRCQPILGHNTVFWYRQTMMQGLELLAYFRNRAPLDDSGMPKDRFSAEMPDATLATLKIQPSEPRDSAVYFCASGLVLSGSYNEQFFGPGTRLTVL.